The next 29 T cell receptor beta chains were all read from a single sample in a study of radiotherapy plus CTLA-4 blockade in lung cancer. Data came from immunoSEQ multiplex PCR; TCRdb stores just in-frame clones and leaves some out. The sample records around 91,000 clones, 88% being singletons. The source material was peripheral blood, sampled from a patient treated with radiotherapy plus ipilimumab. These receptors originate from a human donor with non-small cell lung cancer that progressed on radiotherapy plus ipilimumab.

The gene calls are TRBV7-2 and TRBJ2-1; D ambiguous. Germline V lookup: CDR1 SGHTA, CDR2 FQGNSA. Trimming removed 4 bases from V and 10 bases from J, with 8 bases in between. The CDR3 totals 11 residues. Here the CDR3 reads CASSSQVEQFF. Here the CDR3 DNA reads TGTGCCAGCAGCTCCCAGGTGGAGCAGTTCTTC.

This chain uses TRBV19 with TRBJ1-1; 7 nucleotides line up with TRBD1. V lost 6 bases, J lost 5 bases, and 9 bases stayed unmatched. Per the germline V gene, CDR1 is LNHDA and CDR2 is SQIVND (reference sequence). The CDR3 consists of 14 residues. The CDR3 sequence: CASRSRDRFTEAFF. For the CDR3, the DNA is TGTGCCAGTAGAAGCCGGGACAGATTTACTGAAGCTTTCTTT.

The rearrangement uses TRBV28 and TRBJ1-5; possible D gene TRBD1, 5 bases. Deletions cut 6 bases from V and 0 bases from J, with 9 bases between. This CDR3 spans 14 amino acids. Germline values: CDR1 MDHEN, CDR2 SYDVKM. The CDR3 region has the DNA TGTGCCAGCAGCCTGGGACTTAGCAATCAGCCCCAGCATTTT. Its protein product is CASSLGLSNQPQHF.

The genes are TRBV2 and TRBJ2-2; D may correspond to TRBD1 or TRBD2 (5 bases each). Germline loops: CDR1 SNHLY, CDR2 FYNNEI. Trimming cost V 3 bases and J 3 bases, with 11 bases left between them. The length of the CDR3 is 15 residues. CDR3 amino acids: CASSDRVGHTGELFF. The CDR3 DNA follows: TGTGCCAGCAGTGACCGGGTGGGACACACCGGGGAGCTGTTTTTT.

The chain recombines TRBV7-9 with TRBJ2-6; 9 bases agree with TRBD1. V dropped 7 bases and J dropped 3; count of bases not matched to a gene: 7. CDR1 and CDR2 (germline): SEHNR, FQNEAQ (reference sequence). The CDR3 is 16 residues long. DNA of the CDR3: TGTGCCAGCAAAAATACAGGGGGCGGTGGGGCCAACGTCCTGACTTTC. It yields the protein CASKNTGGGGANVLTF.

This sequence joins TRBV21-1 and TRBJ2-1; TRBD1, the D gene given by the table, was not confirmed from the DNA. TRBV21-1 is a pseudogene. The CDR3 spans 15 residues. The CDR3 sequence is CASSRAARPYNEQFF. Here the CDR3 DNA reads TGTGCCAGCAGCAGGGCAGCCCGACCCTACAATGAGCAGTTCTTC.

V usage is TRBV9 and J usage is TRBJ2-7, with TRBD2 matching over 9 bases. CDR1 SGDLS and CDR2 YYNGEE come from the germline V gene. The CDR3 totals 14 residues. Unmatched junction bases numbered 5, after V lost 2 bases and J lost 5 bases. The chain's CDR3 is CASSVLAGTNEQYF. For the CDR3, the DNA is TGTGCCAGCAGCGTCCTAGCGGGAACAAACGAGCAGTACTTC.

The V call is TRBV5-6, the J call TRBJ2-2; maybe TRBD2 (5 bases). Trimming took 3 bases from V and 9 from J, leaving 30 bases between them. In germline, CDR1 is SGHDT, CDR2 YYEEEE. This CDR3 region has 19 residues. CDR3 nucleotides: TGTGCCAGCAGCTGGGAAAAGACCCAGGCTAGCCGCTCCTTCCGGGAGCTGTTTTTT. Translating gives CASSWEKTQASRSFRELFF. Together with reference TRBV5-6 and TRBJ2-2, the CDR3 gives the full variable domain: DAGVTQSPTHLIKTRGQQVTLRCSPKSGHDTVSWYQQALGQGPQFIFQYYEEEERQRGNFPDRFSGHQFPNYSSELNVNALLLGDSALYLCASSWEKTQASRSFRELFFGEGSRLTVL.

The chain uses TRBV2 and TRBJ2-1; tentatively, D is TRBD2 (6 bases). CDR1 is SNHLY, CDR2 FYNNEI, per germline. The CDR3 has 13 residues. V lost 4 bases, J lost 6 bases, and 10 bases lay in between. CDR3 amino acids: CASSGAGGNEQFF. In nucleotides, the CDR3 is TGTGCCAGCAGTGGAGCGGGCGGCAATGAGCAGTTCTTC.

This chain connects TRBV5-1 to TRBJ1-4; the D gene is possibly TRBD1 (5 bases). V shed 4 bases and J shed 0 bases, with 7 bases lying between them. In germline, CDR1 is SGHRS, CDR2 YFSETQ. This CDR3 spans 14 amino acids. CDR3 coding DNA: TGCGCCAGCAGCACAGGCGCAACTAATGAAAAACTGTTTTTT. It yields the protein CASSTGATNEKLFF.

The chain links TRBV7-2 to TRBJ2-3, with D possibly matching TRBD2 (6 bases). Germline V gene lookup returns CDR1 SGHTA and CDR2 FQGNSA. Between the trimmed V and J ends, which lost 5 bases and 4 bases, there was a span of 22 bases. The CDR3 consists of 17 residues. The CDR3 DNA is TGTGCCAGCAGCCAAAGGAAATTTATCGGGGGTGCAGATACGCAGTATTTT. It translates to CASSQRKFIGGADTQYF.

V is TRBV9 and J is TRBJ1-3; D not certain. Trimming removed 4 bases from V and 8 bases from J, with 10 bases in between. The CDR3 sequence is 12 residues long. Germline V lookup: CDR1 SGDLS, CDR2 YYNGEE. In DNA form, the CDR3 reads TGTGCCAGCAGCAGAAGGTGGGACACCATATATTTT. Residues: CASSRRWDTIYF.

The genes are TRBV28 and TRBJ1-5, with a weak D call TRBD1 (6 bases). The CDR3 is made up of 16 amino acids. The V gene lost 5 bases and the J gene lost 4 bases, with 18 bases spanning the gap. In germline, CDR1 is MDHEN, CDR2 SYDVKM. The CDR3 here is CASSQLHGQKNQPQHF. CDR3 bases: TGTGCCAGCAGTCAGCTCCATGGACAGAAAAATCAGCCCCAGCATTTT.

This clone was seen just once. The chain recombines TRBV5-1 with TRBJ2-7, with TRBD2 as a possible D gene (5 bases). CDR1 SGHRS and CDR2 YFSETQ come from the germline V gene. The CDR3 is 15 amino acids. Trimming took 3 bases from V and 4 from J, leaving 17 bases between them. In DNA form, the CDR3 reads TGCGCCAGCAGCTCCAAGCGGACCAGAACTTACGAGCAGTACTTC. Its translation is CASSSKRTRTYEQYF.

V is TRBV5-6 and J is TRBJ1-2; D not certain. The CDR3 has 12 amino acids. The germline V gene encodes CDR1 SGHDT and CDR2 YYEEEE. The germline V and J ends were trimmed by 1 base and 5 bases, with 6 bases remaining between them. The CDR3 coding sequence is TGTGCCAGCAGCTTGCTAGGTTATGGCTACACCTTC. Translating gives CASSLLGYGYTF.

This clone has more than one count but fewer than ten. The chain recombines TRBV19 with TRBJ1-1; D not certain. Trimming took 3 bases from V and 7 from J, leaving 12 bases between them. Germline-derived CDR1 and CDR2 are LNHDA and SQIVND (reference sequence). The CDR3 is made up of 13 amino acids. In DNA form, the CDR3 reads TGTGCCAGTAGTATTAGGGCCGGTAATGAAGCTTTCTTT. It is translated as CASSIRAGNEAFF.

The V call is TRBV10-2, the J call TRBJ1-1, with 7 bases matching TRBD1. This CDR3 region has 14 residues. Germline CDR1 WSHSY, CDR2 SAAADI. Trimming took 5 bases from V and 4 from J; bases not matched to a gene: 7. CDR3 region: CASSPGTEFTEAFF. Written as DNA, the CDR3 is TGCGCCAGCAGTCCTGGGACAGAGTTCACTGAAGCTTTCTTT.

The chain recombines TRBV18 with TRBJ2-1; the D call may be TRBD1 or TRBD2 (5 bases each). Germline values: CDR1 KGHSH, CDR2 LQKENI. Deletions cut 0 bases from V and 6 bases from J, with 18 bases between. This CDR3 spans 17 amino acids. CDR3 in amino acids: CASSPPGPPSTSNEQFF. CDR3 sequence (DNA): TGTGCCAGCTCACCACCGGGACCCCCTTCTACTTCCAATGAGCAGTTCTTC. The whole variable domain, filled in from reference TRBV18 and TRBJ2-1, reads NAGVMQNPRHLVRRRGQEARLRCSPMKGHSHVYWYRQLPEEGLKFMVYLQKENIIDESGMPKERFSAEFPKEGPSILRIQQVVRGDSAAYFCASSPPGPPSTSNEQFFGPGTRLTVL.

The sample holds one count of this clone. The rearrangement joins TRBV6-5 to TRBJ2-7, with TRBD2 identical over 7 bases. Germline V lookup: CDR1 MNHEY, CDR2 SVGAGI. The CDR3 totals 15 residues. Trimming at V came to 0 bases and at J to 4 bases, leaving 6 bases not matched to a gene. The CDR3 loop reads CASSYSASGTYEQYF. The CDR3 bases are TGTGCCAGCAGTTACTCTGCCAGCGGGACTTACGAGCAGTACTTC.

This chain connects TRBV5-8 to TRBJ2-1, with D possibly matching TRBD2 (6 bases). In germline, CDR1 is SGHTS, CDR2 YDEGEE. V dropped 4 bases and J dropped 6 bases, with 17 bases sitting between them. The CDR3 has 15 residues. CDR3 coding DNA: TGTGCCAGCAGCCACAGACTAGATATTTCCAATGAGCAGTTCTTC. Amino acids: CASSHRLDISNEQFF.

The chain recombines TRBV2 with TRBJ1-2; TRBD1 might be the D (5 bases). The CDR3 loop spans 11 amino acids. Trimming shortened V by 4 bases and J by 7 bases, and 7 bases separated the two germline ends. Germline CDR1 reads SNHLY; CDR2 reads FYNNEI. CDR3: CASSVGGGYTF. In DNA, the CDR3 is TGTGCCAGCAGTGTGGGGGGTGGCTACACCTTC.

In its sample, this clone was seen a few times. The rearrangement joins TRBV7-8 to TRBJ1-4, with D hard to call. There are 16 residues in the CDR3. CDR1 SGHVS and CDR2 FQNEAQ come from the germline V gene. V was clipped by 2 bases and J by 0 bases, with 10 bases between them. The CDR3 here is CASSLTQAATNEKLFF. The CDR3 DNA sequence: TGTGCCAGCAGCTTAACACAAGCAGCAACTAATGAAAAACTGTTTTTT.

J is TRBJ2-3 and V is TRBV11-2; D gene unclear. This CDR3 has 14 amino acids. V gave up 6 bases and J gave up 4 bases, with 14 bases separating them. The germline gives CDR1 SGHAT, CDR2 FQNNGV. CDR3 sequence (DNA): TGTGCCAGCAGACCTAGTAATCTTGCAGATACGCAGTATTTT. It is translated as CASRPSNLADTQYF.

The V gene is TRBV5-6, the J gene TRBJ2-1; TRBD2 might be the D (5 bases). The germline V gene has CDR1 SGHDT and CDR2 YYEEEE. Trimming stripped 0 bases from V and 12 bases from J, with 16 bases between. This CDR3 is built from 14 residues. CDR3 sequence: CASSLGTHLAGQFF. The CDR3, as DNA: TGTGCCAGCAGCTTGGGGACCCACCTAGCCGGGCAGTTCTTC.

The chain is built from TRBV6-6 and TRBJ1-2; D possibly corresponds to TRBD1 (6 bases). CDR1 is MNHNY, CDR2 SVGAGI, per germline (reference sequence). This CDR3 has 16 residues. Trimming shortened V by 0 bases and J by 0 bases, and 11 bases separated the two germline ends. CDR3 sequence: CASSYSQGEANYGYTF. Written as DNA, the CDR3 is TGTGCCAGCAGTTACTCACAGGGAGAGGCTAACTATGGCTACACCTTC.

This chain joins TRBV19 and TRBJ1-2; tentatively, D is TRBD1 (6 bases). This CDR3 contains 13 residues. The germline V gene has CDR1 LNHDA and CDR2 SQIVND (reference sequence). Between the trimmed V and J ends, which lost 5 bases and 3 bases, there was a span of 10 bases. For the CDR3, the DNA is TGTGCCAGTAGTCCCCAGGGGTACTATGGCTACACCTTC. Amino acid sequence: CASSPQGYYGYTF.

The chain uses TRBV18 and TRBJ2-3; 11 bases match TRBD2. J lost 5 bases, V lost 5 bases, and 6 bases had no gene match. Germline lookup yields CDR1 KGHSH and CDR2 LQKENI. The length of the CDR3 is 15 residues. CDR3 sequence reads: CASSSLGLAGDTQYF. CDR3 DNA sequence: TGTGCCAGCTCATCGCTCGGACTAGCGGGAGATACGCAGTATTTT.

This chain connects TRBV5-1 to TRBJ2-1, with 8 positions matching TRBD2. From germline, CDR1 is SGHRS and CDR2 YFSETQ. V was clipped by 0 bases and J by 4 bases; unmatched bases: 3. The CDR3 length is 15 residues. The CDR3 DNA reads TGCGCCAGCAGCTTGGTGGGCGGGAGGTACAATGAGCAGTTCTTC. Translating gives CASSLVGGRYNEQFF.

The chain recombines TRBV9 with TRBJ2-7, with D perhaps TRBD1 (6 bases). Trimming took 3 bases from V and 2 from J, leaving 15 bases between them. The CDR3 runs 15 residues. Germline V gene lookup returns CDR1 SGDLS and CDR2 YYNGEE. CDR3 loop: CASSAGKTGTYEQYF. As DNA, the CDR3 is TGTGCCAGCAGCGCCGGGAAGACAGGTACCTACGAGCAGTACTTC.